The next 22 T cell receptor beta chains were all read from a single sample in a study of CD8 T cells in Susac syndrome. Random hexamers were used to reverse transcribe an amount of about 0.5 to 1 ug RNA. TCRdb independently ran MiXCR on the immunoSEQ multiplex PCR reads; one entry per CDR3 protein. The sample carries roughly 190,000 distinct CDR3 sequences, 85% to 95% recorded once. The specimen was CD8+ T cells from PBMCs. Receptors were obtained from a human donor with Susac syndrome.

For the CDR3, the DNA is TGTGCCAGCAGCTCCCCTGGACAGGGAGCTAACTATGGCTACACCTTC. It specifies CASSSPGQGANYGYTF. J is TRBJ1-2 and V is TRBV7-8; the match to TRBD1 covers 8 bases. V shed 4 bases and J 0 bases; nucleotides not matched to a gene: 7. The CDR3 length is 16 residues. Germline V gene sequence: CDR1 SGHVS, CDR2 FQNEAQ.

This clonotype showed up just once. The chain carries TRBV9 and TRBJ1-2, with 10 bases matching TRBD1. The CDR3 length is 14 residues. Germline CDR1 SGDLS, CDR2 YYNGEE. Unmatched junction bases numbered 8, after V lost 5 bases and J lost 7 bases. The CDR3 reads CASRPGQGSGGYTF. As DNA, the CDR3 is TGTGCCAGCAGACCGGGACAGGGGTCAGGTGGCTACACCTTC.

The J gene is TRBJ2-7, the V gene TRBV12-3 or TRBV12-4; TRBD1 matches at 7 bases. V lost 1 base, J lost 5 bases, and 2 bases stayed unmatched. The CDR3 has 13 amino acids. CDR3 residues: CASSLGQGDEQYF. The DNA of the CDR3 is TGTGCCAGCAGTTTAGGCCAGGGGGACGAGCAGTACTTC.

This chain uses TRBV5-1 with TRBJ2-5; D might be TRBD1 (5 bases). Germline V gives CDR1 SGHRS, CDR2 YFSETQ. V dropped 0 bases and J dropped 2 bases, with 8 bases sitting between them. CDR3 size: 14 residues. The CDR3 bases are TGCGCCAGCAGCTTGGCTTCAGGGCAAGAGACCCAGTACTTC. Translation: CASSLASGQETQYF. Full variable domain (outside the CDR3, taken from reference TRBV5-1 and TRBJ2-5): KAGVTQTPRYLIKTRGQQVTLSCSPISGHRSVSWYQQTPGQGLQFLFEYFSETQRNKGNFPGRFSGRQFSNSRSEMNVSTLELGDSALYLCASSLASGQETQYFGPGTRLLVL.

The chain links TRBV7-9 to TRBJ2-7, with D hard to call. This CDR3 is 12 amino acids long. The germline gives CDR1 SEHNR, CDR2 FQNEAQ (reference sequence). V dropped 5 bases and J dropped 4 bases, with 9 bases sitting between them. The CDR3 DNA reads as TGTGCCAGCAGCCCCGGTAAATACGAGCAGTACTTC. Protein sequence: CASSPGKYEQYF.

V and J are TRBV5-4 and TRBJ1-1; D unresolved. This CDR3 has 16 amino acids. The germline V gene has CDR1 SGHNT and CDR2 YYREEE (reference sequence). The germline V and J ends were trimmed by 2 bases and 1 base, with 15 bases remaining between them. The CDR3, as DNA: TGTGCCAGCAGCTTAAGGACGGAGTTACCGAACACTGAAGCTTTCTTT. Amino acids: CASSLRTELPNTEAFF.

The V and J genes are TRBV5-1 and TRBJ2-5; 15 nucleotides align to TRBD2. The germline CDR1 and CDR2 sequences are SGHRS and YFSETQ. CDR3 size: 15 residues. V dropped 4 bases and J dropped 6; count of bases not matched to a gene: 4. CDR3 amino acids: CASSGGTSGGKTQYF. The CDR3 DNA follows: TGCGCCAGCAGCGGTGGGACTAGCGGGGGGAAGACCCAGTACTTC.

This clonotype was found once. The chain carries TRBV19 and TRBJ1-1; D is ambiguous. The CDR3 consists of 13 residues. Trimming stripped 8 bases from V and 4 bases from J, with 14 bases between. Germline V CDR1 and CDR2: LNHDA, SQIVND (reference sequence). This CDR3 reads CASPPTLGTEAFF. The CDR3 DNA reads as TGTGCCAGTCCACCGACTTTGGGCACTGAAGCTTTCTTT.

The V call is TRBV7-6, the J call TRBJ2-1; 11 positions agree with TRBD1. Trimming cost V 4 bases and J 6 bases; bases outside gene matches: 5. The CDR3 has 15 amino acids. CDR1 and CDR2 (germline): SGHVS, FNYEAQ. The CDR3 nucleotides are TGTGCCAGCAGCTCCACCGGGACAGGGGGCAATGAGCAGTTCTTC. Its translation is CASSSTGTGGNEQFF. Supplemented by reference TRBV7-6 and TRBJ2-1, the full variable domain reads GAGVSQSPRYKVTKRGQDVALRCDPISGHVSLYWYRQALGQGPEFLTYFNYEAQQDKSGLPNDRFSAERPEGSISTLTIQRTEQRDSAMYRCASSSTGTGGNEQFFGPGTRLTVL.

This clonotype was picked up one time. The chain is built from TRBV12-3 or TRBV12-4 and TRBJ1-2; TRBD1 aligns across 8 bases. V gave up 5 bases and J gave up 4 bases; unmatched junction bases: 3. The length of the CDR3 is 13 residues. Here the CDR3 reads CASSATGAYGYTF. CDR3 bases: TGTGCCAGCAGTGCGACAGGGGCCTATGGCTACACCTTC.

The V and J genes are TRBV7-8 and TRBJ2-5; 9 nucleotides match TRBD2. The CDR3 extends over 17 amino acids. The germline gives CDR1 SGHVS, CDR2 FQNEAQ. V trimming: 5 bases; J trimming: 5 bases; junction bases outside the gene matches: 15. CDR3: CASSRMRASGEGETQYF. The CDR3 bases are TGTGCCAGCAGCCGAATGAGGGCTAGCGGGGAGGGTGAGACCCAGTACTTC.

The chain uses TRBV24-1 and TRBJ2-2, with a tentative D call TRBD2 (5 bases). The CDR3 runs 15 residues. The V gene's germline CDR1 is KGHDR and CDR2 SFDVKD. Trimming took off 7 bases at V and 1 base at J, with 12 bases between the two ends. CDR3 loop: CATSKGLLNTGELFF. The CDR3, as DNA: TGTGCCACCAGCAAAGGACTGCTGAACACCGGGGAGCTGTTTTTT.

V is TRBV28 and J is TRBJ2-3; TRBD1 or TRBD2 may be the D gene (6 bases each). This CDR3 is 16 amino acids long. The V and J ends lost 2 bases and 2 bases respectively, with 14 bases between them. Per germline, CDR1 MDHEN and CDR2 SYDVKM. CDR3 nucleotide sequence: TGTGCCAGCAGTTTAGTAGGGGGGCTTTCCACAGATACGCAGTATTTT. Translated, it gives CASSLVGGLSTDTQYF. The full variable domain, in which reference TRBV28 and TRBJ2-3 provide the parts outside the CDR3, is DVKVTQSSRYLVKRTGEKVFLECVQDMDHENMFWYRQDPGLGLRLIYFSYDVKMKEKGDIPEGYSVSREKKERFSLILESASTNQTSMYLCASSLVGGLSTDTQYFGPGTRLTVL.

The chain recombines TRBV7-8 with TRBJ1-2; 12 bases align to TRBD1. From germline, CDR1 is SGHVS and CDR2 FQNEAQ. This CDR3 is 15 amino acids long. The V and J ends lost 0 bases and 6 bases, in that order; junction bases with no gene match: 2. The CDR3 DNA sequence: TGTGCCAGCAGCTTAGCGGGGACAGGGGGCCATGGCTACACCTTC. This gives the protein CASSLAGTGGHGYTF.

The gene calls are TRBV19 and TRBJ2-3, with 7 bases aligning to TRBD1. Per the germline V gene, CDR1 is LNHDA and CDR2 is SQIVND (reference sequence). The junction had 7 bases not matched to a gene; V was cut back by 3 bases and J by 4 bases. The CDR3 totals 15 residues. CDR3 nucleotide sequence: TGTGCCAGTAGTATCGACAGGGTTCGTGCAGATACGCAGTATTTT. It encodes CASSIDRVRADTQYF.

The V gene is TRBV14, the J gene TRBJ2-1; no reliable D call. V was clipped by 1 base and J by 4 bases, with 14 bases between them. The CDR3 length is 16 residues. The germline V gene encodes CDR1 SGHDN and CDR2 FVKESK. In DNA form, the CDR3 reads TGTGCCAGCAGCCAAGGATCCTTAGGAGTATACAATGAGCAGTTCTTC. It encodes CASSQGSLGVYNEQFF.

The genes are TRBV12-3 or TRBV12-4 and TRBJ2-3; D remains ambiguous. This CDR3 has 13 amino acids. Trimming removed 3 bases at V and 1 base at J, with 5 bases between. The CDR3 reads CASSLMRTDTQYF. CDR3 nucleotides: TGTGCCAGCAGTTTGATGCGCACAGATACGCAGTATTTT.

The chain couples TRBV20-1 to TRBJ2-1; D is undetermined. Per the germline V gene, CDR1 is DFQATT and CDR2 is SNEGSKA (reference sequence). Trimming removed 1 base from V and 0 bases from J, with 16 bases in between. The CDR3 totals 17 residues. CDR3 residues: CSARALGETISYNEQFF. CDR3 sequence (DNA): TGCAGTGCTAGAGCCCTTGGGGAAACCATCTCCTACAATGAGCAGTTCTTC.

The V call is TRBV5-1, the J call TRBJ2-7; D might be TRBD1 or TRBD2, each matching 5 bases. CDR3 length: 15 amino acids. Germline CDR1 reads SGHRS; CDR2 reads YFSETQ. Trimming took off 4 bases at V and 5 bases at J, with 19 bases between the two ends. The CDR3 sequence: CASSHRDGWGNEQYF. As DNA, the CDR3 is TGCGCCAGCAGCCACCGGGACGGGTGGGGGAACGAGCAGTACTTC. Filled out from reference TRBV5-1 and TRBJ2-7, the complete variable domain reads KAGVTQTPRYLIKTRGQQVTLSCSPISGHRSVSWYQQTPGQGLQFLFEYFSETQRNKGNFPGRFSGRQFSNSRSEMNVSTLELGDSALYLCASSHRDGWGNEQYFGPGTRLTVT.

The rearrangement joins TRBV10-2 to TRBJ1-1; tentative D call: TRBD1 (5 bases). CDR1 and CDR2 from the germline V gene are WSHSY and SAAADI. V was clipped by 7 bases and J by 1 base, with 10 bases between them. This CDR3 contains 13 residues. CDR3 region: CASILRGNTEAFF. DNA of the CDR3: TGCGCCAGCATTCTAAGGGGGAACACTGAAGCTTTCTTT.

The genes are TRBV14 and TRBJ2-1; TRBD2 agrees at 7 bases. CDR1 is SGHDN, CDR2 FVKESK, per germline. CDR3 length: 14 amino acids. J lost 8 bases, V lost 4 bases, and 8 bases had no gene match. Here the CDR3 reads CASSPLTSLHEQFF. Written as DNA, the CDR3 is TGTGCCAGCAGCCCCCTGACTAGCCTTCATGAGCAGTTCTTC.

V usage is TRBV20-1 and J usage is TRBJ2-5; perhaps D is TRBD1 or TRBD2 (5 bases each). The germline gives CDR1 DFQATT, CDR2 SNEGSKA (reference sequence). Trimming took off 0 bases at V and 5 bases at J, with 13 bases between the two ends. This CDR3 has 14 residues. This CDR3 is CSARDGEGRETQYF. The CDR3 DNA reads TGCAGTGCTAGAGATGGAGAGGGACGGGAGACCCAGTACTTC.